The clone carrying this T cell receptor beta chain appeared many times. The CDR3 runs 14 residues. With 4 bases removed from V and 5 bases from J, the gap between germline ends came to 12 bases. Germline-derived CDR1 and CDR2 are SGHRS and YFSETQ. The data are from a study of Graves' ophthalmopathy and Graves' hyperthyroidism. Study details: Ahead of any treatment, peripheral blood was obtained at the initial diagnosis.

CDR3 regions of TCR beta were amplified from RNA transcripts. Investigators did first-round RT-PCR with HTBI primers, then second-round multiplex PCR. TCRdb reprocessed the multiplex PCR reads with MiXCR, giving one entry per CDR3 protein. The profile shows about 500,000 distinct CDR3 sequences, 14% of them singletons. The TCR sequence derives from a woman aged 25 to 45 with Graves' ophthalmopathy. The rearrangement uses TRBV5-1 and TRBJ2-2; D unresolved. Sequencing was carried out using blood. The CDR3 DNA reads as TGCGCCAGCAGCCCTGCCCTCGGGACCGGGGAGCTGTTTTTT. This translates into CASSPALGTGELFF.